This T cell receptor beta chain comes out of a study of Graves' ophthalmopathy and Graves' hyperthyroidism. Scientists amplified the TCR beta CDR3 regions from RNA transcripts. First-round RT-PCR relied on HTBI primers, and a second-round multiplex PCR came next. Using its own MiXCR run on the multiplex PCR reads, TCRdb lists one record per CDR3 protein. The table lists 350,000 or so distinct CDR3 sequences, roughly a sixth of them singletons. This clonotype came up many times. The CDR3 is made up of 13 amino acids. V was trimmed by 8 bases and J by 7 bases, leaving 12 bases between them. CDR1 is SNHLY and CDR2 is FYNNEI in the germline V gene. Clinicians diagnosed using symptoms, serum thyroxine, TRAb, thyroid ultrasound and orbital computed tomography.

Sequencing input: peripheral blood. The clonotype comes from an adult man with Graves' ophthalmopathy. This chain links TRBV2 with TRBJ1-6; the D is unclear. CDR3 amino acids: CASSGLQNSPLHF. The CDR3 DNA reads TGTGCCAGCTCCGGACTGCAAAATTCACCCCTCCACTTT. The entire variable domain, with the rest obtained from reference TRBV2 and TRBJ1-6, is as follows: EPEVTQTPSHQVTQMGQEVILRCVPISNHLYFYWYRQILGQKVEFLVSFYNNEISEKSEIFDDQFSVERPDGSNFTLKIRSTKLEDSAMYFCASSGLQNSPLHFGNGTRLTVT.